One T cell receptor beta chain is described in this entry. Its antigen is unidentified. Trimming cost V 2 bases and J 7 bases; bases outside gene matches: 10. The CDR3 sequence is 15 residues long. The germline V gene has CDR1 GTSNPN and CDR2 SVGIG (reference sequence). This record belongs to a study of OX40 agonist ivuxolimab in advanced cancers. About the study: Patients assigned to dose escalation were diagnosed with hepatocellular carcinoma, melanoma, renal cell or head and neck cancer. One hepatocellular carcinoma and two cutaneous melanoma patients partially responded. Study-wide results and limits: Partial responders dosed at 0.1-3.0 mg/kg displayed clonal expansion ranking among the lowest. Which antigen the expanded peripheral T cells recognized is unknown.

The protocol was immunoSEQ multiplex PCR, while the TCRdb copy is restricted to in-frame clones and leaves out a portion. The table has more than 50,000 clones, 82% seen once. The sequence came from an adult with an advanced solid tumor such as melanoma, head and neck, liver or kidney cancer. The specimen comprised CD4+ or CD8+ T cells sorted from blood, sampled in a trial of the OX40 agonist ivuxolimab. V gene TRBV30 combines with J gene TRBJ2-1; 8 bases are shared with TRBD2. CDR3 nucleotides: TGTGCCTGGAGTCGTAGAGTGGCGGGGGGTAATGAGCAGTTCTTC. Translation gives CAWSRRVAGGNEQFF.